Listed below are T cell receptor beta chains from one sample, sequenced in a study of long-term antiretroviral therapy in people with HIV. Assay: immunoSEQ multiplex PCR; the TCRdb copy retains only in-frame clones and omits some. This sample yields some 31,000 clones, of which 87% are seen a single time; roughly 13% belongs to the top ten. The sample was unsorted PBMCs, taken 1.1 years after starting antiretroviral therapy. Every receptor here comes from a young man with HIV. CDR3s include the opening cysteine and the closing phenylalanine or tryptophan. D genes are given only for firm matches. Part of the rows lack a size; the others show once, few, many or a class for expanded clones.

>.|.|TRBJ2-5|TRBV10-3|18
TGTGCCATCAGAGCTACGGAGGGCAGGCCGGCTTACCAAGAGACCCAGTACTTC
CAIRATEGRPAYQETQYF
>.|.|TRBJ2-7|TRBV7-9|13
TGTGCCAGCAGCTCACGGACCGCCCACGAGCAGTACTTC
CASSSRTAHEQYF
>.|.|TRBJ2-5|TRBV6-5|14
TGTGCCAGCAGTTACTCACAGGAGATAGAGACCCAGTACTTC
CASSYSQEIETQYF
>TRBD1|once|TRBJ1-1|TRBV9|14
TGTGCCAGCAGCCGGGACAGTTTGGGAACTGAAGCTTTCTTT
CASSRDSLGTEAFF
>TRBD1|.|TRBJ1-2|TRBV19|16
TGTGCCAGTAGCCCGGACAGGGGGAGACTGGACTATGGCTACACCTTC
CASSPDRGRLDYGYTF
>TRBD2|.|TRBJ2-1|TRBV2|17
TGTGCCAGCAGCACCCCAGCGGGACTAGCGGGACTCAATGAGCAGTTCTTC
CASSTPAGLAGLNEQFF
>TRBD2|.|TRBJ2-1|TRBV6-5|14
TGTGCCAGCATCGGGAGCGGGAGGGATTTAGAGCAGTTCTTC
CASIGSGRDLEQFF
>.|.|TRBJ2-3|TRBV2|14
TGTGCCAGCAGTGTTCCGGACAGCACAGATACGCAGTATTTT
CASSVPDSTDTQYF
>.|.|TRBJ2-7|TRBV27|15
TGTGCCAGCAGTTTGGGCGGGGGCAGGGTTCACGAGCAGTACTTC
CASSLGGGRVHEQYF
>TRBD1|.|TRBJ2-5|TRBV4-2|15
TGTGCCAGCAGCCAGGGCCGGGACAGACGCGAGACCCAGTACTTC
CASSQGRDRRETQYF
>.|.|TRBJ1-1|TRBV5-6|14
TGTGCCAGCAGCTTGGTTAGGGGACTCGCTGAAGCTTTCTTT
CASSLVRGLAEAFF
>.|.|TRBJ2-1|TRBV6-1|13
TGTGCCAGCAGTTCACGAATAACCAATGAGCAGTTCTTC
CASSSRITNEQFF
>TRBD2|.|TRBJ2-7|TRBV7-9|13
TGTGCCAGCAGCTTTAGCGGGAGGTACGAGCAGTACTTC
CASSFSGRYEQYF
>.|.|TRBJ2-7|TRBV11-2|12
TGTGCCAGCAGCTTCTCCGTCTACGAGCAGTACTTC
CASSFSVYEQYF
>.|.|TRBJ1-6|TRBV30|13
TGTGCCTGGAGTGTCCAGGGTGGATCACCCCTCCACTTT
CAWSVQGGSPLHF
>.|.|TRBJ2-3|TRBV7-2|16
TGTGCCAGCAGCATCTATGGGCAAATAAGCACAGATACGCAGTATTTT
CASSIYGQISTDTQYF
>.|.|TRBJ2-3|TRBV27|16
TGTGCCAGCTCTTTCTCGGGGAAGGGGTACACAGATACGCAGTATTTT
CASSFSGKGYTDTQYF
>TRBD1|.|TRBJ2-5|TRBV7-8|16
TGTGCCAGCAGCTTAGGGGGACAGGGTTGGCAAGAGACCCAGTACTTC
CASSLGGQGWQETQYF
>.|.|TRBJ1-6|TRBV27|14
TGTGCCAGCACACAGGCCCCCTATAATTCACCCCTCCACTTT
CASTQAPYNSPLHF
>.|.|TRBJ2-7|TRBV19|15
TGTGCCAGTAGTATAGGAGGGAGAGGGCACTACGAGCAGTACTTC
CASSIGGRGHYEQYF
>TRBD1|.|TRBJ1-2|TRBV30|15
TGTGCCTGGAGAACCATTGACAGGGGGCCTTTTGGCTACACCTTC
CAWRTIDRGPFGYTF
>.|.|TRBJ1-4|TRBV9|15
TGTGCCAGCAGCGTAGGAAGGGGGTGGGATGAAAAACTGTTTTTT
CASSVGRGWDEKLFF
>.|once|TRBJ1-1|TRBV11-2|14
TGTGCCAGCAAGTACGGCAGACCCAACACTGAAGCTTTCTTT
CASKYGRPNTEAFF
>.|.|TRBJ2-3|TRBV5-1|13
TGCGCCAGCAGCTTGATACCCACAGATACGCAGTATTTT
CASSLIPTDTQYF
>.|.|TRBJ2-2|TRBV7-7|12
TGTGCTAGCAGCCAAGGGGTCGGGGAGCTGTTTTTT
CASSQGVGELFF
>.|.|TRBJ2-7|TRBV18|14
TGTGCCAGCTCACGAACCAGGGAAGTCTACGAGCAGTACTTC
CASSRTREVYEQYF
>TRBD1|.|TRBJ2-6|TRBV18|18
TGTGCCAGCTCACTACCGGGGACAGGGGGCTCTGGGGCCAACGTCCTGACTTTC
CASSLPGTGGSGANVLTF
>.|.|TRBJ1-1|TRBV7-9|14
TGTGCCAGCAGCTTAGATTGGGGGGGTACTGAAGCTTTCTTT
CASSLDWGGTEAFF
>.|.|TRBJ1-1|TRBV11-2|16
TGTGCCAGCAGCTTAGACGTCGTCGGGGTTGGCACTGAAGCTTTCTTT
CASSLDVVGVGTEAFF
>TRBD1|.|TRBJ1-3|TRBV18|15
TGTGCCAGCTCACCCCAGGGGGTCTCTGGAAACACCATATATTTT
CASSPQGVSGNTIYF
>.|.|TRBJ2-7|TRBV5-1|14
TGCGCCAGCAGCTTAGACAGCCTCCTGGACGAGCAGTACTTC
CASSLDSLLDEQYF
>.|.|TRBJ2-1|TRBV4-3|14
TGCGCCAGCAGCCAGGACTTACCTTACAATGAGCAGTTCTTC
CASSQDLPYNEQFF
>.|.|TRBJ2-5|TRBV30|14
TGTGCCTGGAGTGCAGCGGTCTTGTCAGAGACCCAGTACTTC
CAWSAAVLSETQYF
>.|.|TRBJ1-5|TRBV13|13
TGTGCCAGCAGCTCCACTAGGTATCAGCCCCAGCATTTT
CASSSTRYQPQHF
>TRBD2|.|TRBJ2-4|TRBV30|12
TGTGCCTGGAGTGTATTGGGGGGGGTTCAGTACTTC
CAWSVLGGVQYF
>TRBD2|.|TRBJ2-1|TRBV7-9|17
TGTGCCAGCAGCGAACTCCGGGGGGGCGGGCGCTACAATGAGCAGTTCTTC
CASSELRGGGRYNEQFF
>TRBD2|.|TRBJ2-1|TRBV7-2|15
TGTGCCAGCAGCCGGACTAGCGGGTCCTACAATGAGCAGTTCTTC
CASSRTSGSYNEQFF
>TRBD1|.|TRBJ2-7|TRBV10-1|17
TGCGCCAGCAGTGTATTAGGACAGGATCGAGAGTCGGGCGAGCAGTACTTC
CASSVLGQDRESGEQYF
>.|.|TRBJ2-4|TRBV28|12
TGTGCCAGCAGTGGGGCGGGAAACATTCAGTACTTC
CASSGAGNIQYF
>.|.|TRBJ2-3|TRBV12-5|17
TGTGCTAGTGGTCCCCGGTTAGCAGTTTTTAACACAGATACGCAGTATTTT
CASGPRLAVFNTDTQYF